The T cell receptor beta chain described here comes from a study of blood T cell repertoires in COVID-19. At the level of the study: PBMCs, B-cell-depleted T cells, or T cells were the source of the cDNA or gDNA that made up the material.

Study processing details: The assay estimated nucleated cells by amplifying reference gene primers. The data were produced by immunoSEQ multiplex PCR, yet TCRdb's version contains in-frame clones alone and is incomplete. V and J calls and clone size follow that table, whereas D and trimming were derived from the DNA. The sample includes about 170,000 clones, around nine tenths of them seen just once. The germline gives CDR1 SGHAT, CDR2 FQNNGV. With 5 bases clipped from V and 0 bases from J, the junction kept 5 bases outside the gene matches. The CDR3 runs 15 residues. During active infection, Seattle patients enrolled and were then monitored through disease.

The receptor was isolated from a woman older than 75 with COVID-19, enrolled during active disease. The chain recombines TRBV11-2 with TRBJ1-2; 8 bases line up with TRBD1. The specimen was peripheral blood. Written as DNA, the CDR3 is TGTGCCAGCAGCCTCAGGACAGGGACTAACTATGGCTACACCTTC. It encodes CASSLRTGTNYGYTF. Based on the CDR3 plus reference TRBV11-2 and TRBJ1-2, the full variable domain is EAGVAQSPRYKIIEKRQSVAFWCNPISGHATLYWYQQILGQGPKLLIQFQNNGVVDDSQLPKDRFSAERLKGVDSTLKIQPAKLEDSAVYLCASSLRTGTNYGYTFGSGTRLTVV.